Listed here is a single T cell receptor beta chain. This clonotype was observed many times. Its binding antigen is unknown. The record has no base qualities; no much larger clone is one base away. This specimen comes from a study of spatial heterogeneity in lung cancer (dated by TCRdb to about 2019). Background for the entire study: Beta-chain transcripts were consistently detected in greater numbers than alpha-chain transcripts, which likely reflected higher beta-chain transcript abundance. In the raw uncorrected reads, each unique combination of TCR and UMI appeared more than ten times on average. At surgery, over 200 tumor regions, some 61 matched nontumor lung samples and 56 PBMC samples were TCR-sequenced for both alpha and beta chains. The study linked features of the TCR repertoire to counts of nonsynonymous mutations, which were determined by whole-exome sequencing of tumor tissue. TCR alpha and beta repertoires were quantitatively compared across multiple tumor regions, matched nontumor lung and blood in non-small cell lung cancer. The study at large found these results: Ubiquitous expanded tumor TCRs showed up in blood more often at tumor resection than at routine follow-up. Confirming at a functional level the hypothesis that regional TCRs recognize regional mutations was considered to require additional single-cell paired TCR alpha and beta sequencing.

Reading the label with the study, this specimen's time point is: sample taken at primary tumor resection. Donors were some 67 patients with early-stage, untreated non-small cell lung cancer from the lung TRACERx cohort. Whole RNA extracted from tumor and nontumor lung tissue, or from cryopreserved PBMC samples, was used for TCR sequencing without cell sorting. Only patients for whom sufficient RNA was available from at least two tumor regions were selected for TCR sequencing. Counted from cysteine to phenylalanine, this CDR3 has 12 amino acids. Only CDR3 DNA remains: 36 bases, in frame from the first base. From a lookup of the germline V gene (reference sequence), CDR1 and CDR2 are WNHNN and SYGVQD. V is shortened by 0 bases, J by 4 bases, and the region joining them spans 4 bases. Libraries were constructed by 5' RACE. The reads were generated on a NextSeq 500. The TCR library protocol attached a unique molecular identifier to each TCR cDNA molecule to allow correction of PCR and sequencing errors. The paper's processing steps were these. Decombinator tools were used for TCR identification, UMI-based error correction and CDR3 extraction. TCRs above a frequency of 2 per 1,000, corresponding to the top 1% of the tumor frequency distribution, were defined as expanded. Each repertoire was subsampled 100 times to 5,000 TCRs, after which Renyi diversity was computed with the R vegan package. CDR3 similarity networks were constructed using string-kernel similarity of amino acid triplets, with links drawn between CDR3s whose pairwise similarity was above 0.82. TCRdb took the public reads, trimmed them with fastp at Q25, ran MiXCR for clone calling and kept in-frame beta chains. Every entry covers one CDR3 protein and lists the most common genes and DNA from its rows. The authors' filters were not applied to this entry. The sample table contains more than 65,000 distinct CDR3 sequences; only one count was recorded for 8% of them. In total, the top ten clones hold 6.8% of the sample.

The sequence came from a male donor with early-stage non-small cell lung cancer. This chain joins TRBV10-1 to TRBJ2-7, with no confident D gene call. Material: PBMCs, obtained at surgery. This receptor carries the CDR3 CASSESGYEQYF. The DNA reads TGCGCCAGCAGTGAGTCAGGATACGAGCAGTACTTC.